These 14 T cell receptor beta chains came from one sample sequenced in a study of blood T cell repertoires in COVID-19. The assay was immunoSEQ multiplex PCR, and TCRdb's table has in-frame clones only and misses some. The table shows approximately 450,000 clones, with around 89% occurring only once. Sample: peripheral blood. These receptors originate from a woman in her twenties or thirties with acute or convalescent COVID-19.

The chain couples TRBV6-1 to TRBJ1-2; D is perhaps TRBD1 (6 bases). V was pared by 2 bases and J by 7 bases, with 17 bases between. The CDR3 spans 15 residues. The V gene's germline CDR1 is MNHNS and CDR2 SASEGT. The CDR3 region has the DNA TGTGCCAGCAGTGAAAAGGGACGGGGGGCAAGTGGCTACACCTTC. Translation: CASSEKGRGASGYTF.

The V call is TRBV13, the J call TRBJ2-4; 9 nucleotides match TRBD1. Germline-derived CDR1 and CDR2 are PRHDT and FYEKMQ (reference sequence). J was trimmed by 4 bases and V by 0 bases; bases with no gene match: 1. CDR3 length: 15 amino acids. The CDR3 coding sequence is TGTGCCAGCAGCTTAGGGACAGGGGGGAAAAACATTCAGTACTTC. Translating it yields CASSLGTGGKNIQYF.

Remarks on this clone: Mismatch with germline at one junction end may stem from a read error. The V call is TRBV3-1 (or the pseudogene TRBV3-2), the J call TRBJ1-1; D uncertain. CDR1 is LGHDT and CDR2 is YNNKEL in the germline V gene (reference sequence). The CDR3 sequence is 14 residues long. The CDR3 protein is CANSLRGVNTEAFF. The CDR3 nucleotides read TGTGCCAACAGCCTCAGAGGAGTGAACACTGAAGCTTTCTTT.

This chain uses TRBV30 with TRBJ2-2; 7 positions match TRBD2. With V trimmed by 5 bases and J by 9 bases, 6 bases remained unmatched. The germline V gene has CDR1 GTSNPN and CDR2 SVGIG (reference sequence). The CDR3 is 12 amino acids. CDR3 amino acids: CAWGGRGRELFF. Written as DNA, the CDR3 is TGTGCCTGGGGGGGGAGGGGCCGGGAGCTGTTTTTT.

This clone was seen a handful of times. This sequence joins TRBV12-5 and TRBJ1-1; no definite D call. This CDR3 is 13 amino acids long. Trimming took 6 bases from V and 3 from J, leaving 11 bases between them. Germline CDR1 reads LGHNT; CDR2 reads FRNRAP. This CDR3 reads CASGRDSHTEAFF. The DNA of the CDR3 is TGTGCTAGTGGACGAGACTCGCACACTGAAGCTTTCTTT. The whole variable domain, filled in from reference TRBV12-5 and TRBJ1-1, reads DARVTQTPRHKVTEMGQEVTMRCQPILGHNTVFWYRQTMMQGLELLAYFRNRAPLDDSGMPKDRFSAEMPDATLATLKIQPSEPRDSAVYFCASGRDSHTEAFFGQGTRLTVV.

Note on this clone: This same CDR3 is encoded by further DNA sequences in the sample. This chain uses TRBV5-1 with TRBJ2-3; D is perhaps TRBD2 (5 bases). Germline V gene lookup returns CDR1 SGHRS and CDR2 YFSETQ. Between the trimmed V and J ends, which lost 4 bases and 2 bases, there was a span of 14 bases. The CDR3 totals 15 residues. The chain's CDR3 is CASSLGSRDTDTQYF. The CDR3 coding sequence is TGCGCCAGCAGCCTGGGGAGCCGAGACACAGATACGCAGTATTTT.

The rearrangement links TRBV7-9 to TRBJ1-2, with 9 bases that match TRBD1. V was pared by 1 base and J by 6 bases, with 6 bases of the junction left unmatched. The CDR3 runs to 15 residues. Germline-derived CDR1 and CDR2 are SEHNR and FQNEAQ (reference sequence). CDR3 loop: CASSLGGTGFNGYTF. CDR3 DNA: TGTGCCAGCAGCTTAGGCGGGACAGGGTTCAATGGCTACACCTTC.

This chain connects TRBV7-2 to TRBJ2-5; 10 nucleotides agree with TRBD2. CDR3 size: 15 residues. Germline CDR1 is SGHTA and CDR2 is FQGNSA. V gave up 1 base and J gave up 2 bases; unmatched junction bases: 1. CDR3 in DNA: TGTGCCAGCAGCTTAGGGGGACTAGCGCAAGAGACCCAGTACTTC. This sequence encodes CASSLGGLAQETQYF.

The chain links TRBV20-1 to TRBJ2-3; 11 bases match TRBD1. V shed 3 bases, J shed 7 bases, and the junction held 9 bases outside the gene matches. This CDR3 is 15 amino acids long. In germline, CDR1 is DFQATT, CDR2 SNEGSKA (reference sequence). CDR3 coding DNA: TGCAGTGCTAGTAGAGGGACAGGGGGTGGAAATACGCAGTATTTT. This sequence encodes CSASRGTGGGNTQYF.

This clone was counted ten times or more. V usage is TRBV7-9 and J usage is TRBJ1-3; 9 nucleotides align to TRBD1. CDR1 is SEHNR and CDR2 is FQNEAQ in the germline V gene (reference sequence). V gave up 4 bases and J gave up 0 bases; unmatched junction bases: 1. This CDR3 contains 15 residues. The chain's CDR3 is CASSWGQGSGNTIYF. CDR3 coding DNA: TGTGCCAGCAGCTGGGGACAGGGCTCTGGAAACACCATATATTTT.

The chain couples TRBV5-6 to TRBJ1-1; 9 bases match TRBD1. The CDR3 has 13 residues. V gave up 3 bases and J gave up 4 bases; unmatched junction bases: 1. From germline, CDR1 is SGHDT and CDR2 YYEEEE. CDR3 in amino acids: CASSWGQGTEAFF. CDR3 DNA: TGTGCCAGCAGCTGGGGACAGGGCACTGAAGCTTTCTTT.

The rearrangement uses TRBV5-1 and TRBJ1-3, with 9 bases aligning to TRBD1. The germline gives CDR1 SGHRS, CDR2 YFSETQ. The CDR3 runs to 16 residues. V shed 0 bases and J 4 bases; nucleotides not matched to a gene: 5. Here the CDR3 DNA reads TGCGCCAGCAGCTTGGCCGGGGGGACAGGGGGAAACACCATATATTTT. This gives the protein CASSLAGGTGGNTIYF.

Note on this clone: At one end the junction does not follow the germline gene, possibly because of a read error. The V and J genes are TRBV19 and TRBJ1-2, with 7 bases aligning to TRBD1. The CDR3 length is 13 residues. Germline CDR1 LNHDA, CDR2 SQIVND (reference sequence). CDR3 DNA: TGTGCCAGTAGTTCCCGGGACAGCACGTCCCATCACTTC. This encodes CASSSRDSTSHHF. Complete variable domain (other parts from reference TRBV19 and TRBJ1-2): DGGITQSPKYLFRKEGQNVTLSCEQNLNHDAMYWYRQDPGQGLRLIYYSQIVNDFQKGDIAEGYSVSREKKESFPLTVTSAQKNPTAFYLCASSSRDSTSHHFGSGTRLTVV.

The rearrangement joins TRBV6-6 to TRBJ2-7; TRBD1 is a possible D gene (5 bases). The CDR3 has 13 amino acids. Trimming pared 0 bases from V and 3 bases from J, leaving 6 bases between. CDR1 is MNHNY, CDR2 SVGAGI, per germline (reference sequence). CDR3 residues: CASSYSDSYEQYF. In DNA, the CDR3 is TGTGCCAGCAGTTACTCAGACAGCTACGAGCAGTACTTC.